These 28 T cell receptor beta chains were all obtained from the same sample, sequenced in a study of blood T cell repertoires in COVID-19. TCRdb keeps only in-frame clones here, not all; method: immunoSEQ multiplex PCR. The sample has 400,000 to 450,000 clones; 89% are singletons. The sample was peripheral blood. These receptors were taken from a woman aged 40 to 50 with COVID-19, enrolled during active disease.

V and J are TRBV2 and TRBJ1-1, with D unresolved. CDR1 is SNHLY, CDR2 FYNNEI, per germline. The CDR3 extends over 12 amino acids. V lost 7 bases, J lost 8 bases, and 14 bases lay in between. The CDR3 is CASKPDSTEAFF. The CDR3 DNA reads TGTGCCAGCAAGCCGGACTCGACCGAAGCTTTCTTT.

The V and J genes are TRBV28 and TRBJ1-2; weak D call: TRBD1 (6 bases). The length of the CDR3 is 14 residues. V was cut by 6 bases and J by 5 bases, with 16 bases left in between. CDR1 and CDR2 (germline): MDHEN, SYDVKM. CDR3 loop: CASSPDRSGYGYTF. CDR3 coding DNA: TGTGCCAGCAGCCCAGACAGGTCGGGTTATGGCTACACCTTC.

The chain is built from TRBV7-3 and TRBJ1-2; tentatively, D is TRBD1 (5 bases). The germline gives CDR1 SGHTA, CDR2 FQGTGA. The CDR3 runs 13 residues. Deletions cut 2 bases from V and 4 bases from J, with 8 bases between. The CDR3 bases are TGTGCCAGCAGCTTAGGGGGAGGCTATGGCTACACCTTC. Protein sequence: CASSLGGGYGYTF. Combining the CDR3 with reference TRBV7-3 and TRBJ1-2 gives the whole variable domain GAGVSQTPSNKVTEKGKYVELRCDPISGHTALYWYRQSLGQGPEFLIYFQGTGAADDSGLPNDRFFAVRPEGSVSTLKIQRTERGDSAVYLCASSLGGGYGYTFGSGTRLTVV.

This clone was seen once. This sample also contains other DNA sequences that code for the same CDR3. This rearrangement joins TRBV7-9 to TRBJ1-5; D remains unclear. The CDR3 length is 13 residues. Trimming cost V 1 base and J 5 bases, with 6 bases left between them. Germline-derived CDR1 and CDR2 are SEHNR and FQNEAQ (reference sequence). CDR3 protein: CASSLGGDQPQHF. Here the CDR3 DNA reads TGTGCCAGCAGCTTAGGAGGTGATCAGCCCCAGCATTTT.

V usage is TRBV7-9 and J usage is TRBJ1-5; 10 bases agree with TRBD1. This CDR3 has 15 amino acids. V lost 4 bases, J lost 5 bases, and 5 bases stayed unmatched. The V gene's germline CDR1 is SEHNR and CDR2 FQNEAQ (reference sequence). The CDR3 bases are TGTGCCAGCAGCTCACTTGGACAGGGGGATCAGCCCCAGCATTTT. It encodes CASSSLGQGDQPQHF.

In its sample, this clone was seen once. V usage is TRBV5-1 and J usage is TRBJ1-5; 9 bases are a match to TRBD1. This CDR3 comprises 15 residues. The germline CDR1 and CDR2 sequences are SGHRS and YFSETQ. V shed 2 bases, J shed 5 bases, and the junction held 5 bases outside the gene matches. CDR3 sequence (DNA): TGCGCCAGCAGCTTCACAGGGGGCGGGGATCAGCCCCAGCATTTT. Translated, it gives CASSFTGGGDQPQHF.

This clone turned up a few times. The CDR3, as DNA: TGTGCCAGCAGTTACCGAACGCTGGACAGTCACTATGGCTACACCTTC. This codes for CASSYRTLDSHYGYTF. This chain joins TRBV6-5 and TRBJ1-2; TRBD1 is a possible D gene (6 bases). CDR1 MNHEY and CDR2 SVGAGI come from the germline V gene. The CDR3 contains 16 residues. The germline V and J ends were trimmed by 2 bases and 3 bases, with 16 bases remaining between them.

The gene calls are TRBV6-2 or TRBV6-3 and TRBJ1-1; D is ambiguous. Germline V gene sequence: CDR1 MNHEY, CDR2 SVGEGT. This CDR3 comprises 14 residues. V lost 1 base and J lost 1, with 7 bases in between. In DNA form, the CDR3 reads TGTGCCAGCAGTTACTACGCGGGGAACACTGAAGCTTTCTTT. Amino acids: CASSYYAGNTEAFF.

The chain combines TRBV6-6 with TRBJ1-4; possibly TRBD1 for D (5 bases). CDR1 MNHNY and CDR2 SVGAGI come from the germline V gene (reference sequence). V was trimmed by 11 bases and J by 8 bases, leaving 21 bases between them. The CDR3 has 14 amino acids. This CDR3 reads CASRKGEVREKLFF. The CDR3 region has the DNA TGTGCCTCAAGGAAAGGGGAGGTTCGGGAAAAACTGTTTTTT.

The V and J genes are TRBV5-5 and TRBJ2-1; a weak D match, TRBD1 (6 bases). The CDR3 sequence is 15 residues long. Germline V gives CDR1 SGHKS, CDR2 YYEKEE (reference sequence). V gave up 0 bases and J gave up 4 bases, with 11 bases separating them. CDR3 nucleotide sequence: TGTGCCAGCAGCTTGGAGACAGGTTTTTACAATGAGCAGTTCTTC. Its protein product is CASSLETGFYNEQFF.

V is TRBV28 and J is TRBJ1-4; 7 nucleotides match TRBD1. This CDR3 contains 15 residues. The V gene's germline CDR1 is MDHEN and CDR2 SYDVKM. V shed 3 bases and J 5 bases; nucleotides not matched to a gene: 6. Written as DNA, the CDR3 is TGTGCCAGCAGTTTGCCGACAGGGCCAAATGAAAAACTGTTTTTT. The encoded protein is CASSLPTGPNEKLFF.

Comment on this clone: A junction end diverges from the germline sequence, so it may reflect a read error. The genes are TRBV7-9 and TRBJ1-1; D call uncertain. This CDR3 comprises 13 residues. Germline V gene data show CDR1 as SEHNR and CDR2 as FQNEAQ (reference sequence). CDR3 in amino acids: CASSIPGVTAAFF. CDR3 DNA sequence: TGTGCCAGCAGCATTCCAGGCGTAACTGCAGCTTTCTTT.

The chain joins TRBV7-3 to TRBJ1-1, with D tentatively TRBD1 (5 bases). The length of the CDR3 is 13 residues. The V gene's germline CDR1 is SGHTA and CDR2 FQGTGA. The germline V and J ends were trimmed by 5 bases and 5 bases, with 12 bases remaining between them. The CDR3 sequence: CASSRGQGTEAFF. The DNA for the CDR3 is TGTGCCAGCAGCCGAGGCCAGGGAACTGAAGCTTTCTTT.

CDR3 sequence: CASSLGRGSNQPQHF. Here the CDR3 DNA reads TGTGCCAGCAGCTTAGGTAGGGGTAGCAATCAGCCCCAGCATTTT. The chain recombines TRBV7-9 with TRBJ1-5; D perhaps matches TRBD1 (5 bases). This CDR3 has 15 amino acids. Trimming took off 1 base at V and 0 bases at J, with 7 bases between the two ends. Germline V gene data show CDR1 as SEHNR and CDR2 as FQNEAQ (reference sequence).

The V gene is TRBV6-2 or TRBV6-3, the J gene TRBJ2-7; TRBD2 matches at 7 bases. Germline V gives CDR1 MNHEY, CDR2 SVGEGT. V trimming: 5 bases; J trimming: 0 bases; junction bases outside the gene matches: 7. The CDR3 is made up of 15 amino acids. The CDR3 DNA reads TGTGCCAGCAGTAGCGGGACCGACGGCTCCTACGAGCAGTACTTC. Protein product: CASSSGTDGSYEQYF.

This clone was recorded a few times. This chain uses TRBV27 with TRBJ2-1; 11 bases match TRBD1. The V gene end was trimmed by 3 bases and the J gene end by 7 bases; junction bases not matched to a gene: 8. The CDR3 spans 16 residues. Per the germline V gene, CDR1 is MNHEY and CDR2 is SMNVEV (reference sequence). In DNA, the CDR3 is TGTGCCAGCAGTTTCCTTGGACAGGGGGCTCAGAATGAGCAGTTCTTC. Translating it yields CASSFLGQGAQNEQFF.

The J gene is TRBJ1-1, the V gene TRBV4-3, with 8 nucleotides matching TRBD1. Losses at the gene ends were 6 bases for V and 2 bases for J; bases not matched to a gene: 5. CDR3 length: 14 amino acids. Looked up from germline, CDR1 is LGHNA and CDR2 is YSLEER. CDR3 nucleotides: TGCGCCAGCAGGGAGGACAGGGAAAACACTGAAGCTTTCTTT. It codes for CASREDRENTEAFF.

This chain connects TRBV18 to TRBJ1-4; 10 bases fit TRBD1. The ends lost 0 bases at V and 2 bases at J; junction bases unmatched: 6. Germline V gene lookup returns CDR1 KGHSH and CDR2 LQKENI. The CDR3 covers 18 residues. For the CDR3, the DNA is TGTGCCAGCTCACCACCCTCGGGACAGGGGTGGACTAATGAAAAACTGTTTTTT. It yields the protein CASSPPSGQGWTNEKLFF.

This clone was observed a few times. The chain has TRBV11-2 and TRBJ1-4, with TRBD1 matching over 9 bases. The ends lost 3 bases at V and 8 bases at J; junction bases unmatched: 4. The CDR3 has 14 amino acids. In germline, CDR1 is SGHAT, CDR2 FQNNGV. The DNA for the CDR3 is TGTGCCAGCAGCTTTACAGGGGGCGAGGAAAAACTGTTTTTT. This gives the protein CASSFTGGEEKLFF.

The chain combines TRBV14 with TRBJ1-1; TRBD1 matches 10 bases. Trimming took 3 bases from V and 3 from J; bases not matched to a gene: 7. This CDR3 has 16 amino acids. The germline V gene has CDR1 SGHDN and CDR2 FVKESK. The CDR3 protein is CASSHRDRGKYTEAFF. The CDR3 DNA is TGTGCCAGCAGCCATAGGGACAGGGGAAAATACACTGAAGCTTTCTTT.

The chain carries TRBV7-3 and TRBJ1-5; TRBD1 is a possible D gene (6 bases). Between the trimmed V and J ends, which lost 3 bases and 3 bases, there was a span of 24 bases. Germline values: CDR1 SGHTA, CDR2 FQGTGA. The CDR3 is made up of 19 amino acids. The chain's CDR3 is CASSFRTEGFIGINQPQHF. Here the CDR3 DNA reads TGTGCCAGCAGCTTTCGGACAGAAGGATTCATCGGTATCAATCAGCCCCAGCATTTT.

The V gene is TRBV7-3, the J gene TRBJ2-3, with a weak D call TRBD2 (6 bases). Trimming shortened V by 2 bases and J by 2 bases, and 11 bases separated the two germline ends. There are 15 residues in the CDR3. Germline V gene sequence: CDR1 SGHTA, CDR2 FQGTGA. Here the CDR3 DNA reads TGTGCCAGCAGCTTACGCGGGGACCCCACAGATACGCAGTATTTT. Its protein is CASSLRGDPTDTQYF. The whole variable domain, filled in from reference TRBV7-3 and TRBJ2-3, reads GAGVSQTPSNKVTEKGKYVELRCDPISGHTALYWYRQSLGQGPEFLIYFQGTGAADDSGLPNDRFFAVRPEGSVSTLKIQRTERGDSAVYLCASSLRGDPTDTQYFGPGTRLTVL.

This sequence joins TRBV4-1 and TRBJ1-1; tentative D call: TRBD1 (5 bases). V lost 4 bases and J lost 7, with 22 bases in between. This CDR3 has 16 residues. CDR1 is MGHRA, CDR2 YSYEKL, per germline. The CDR3 loop is CASSRSSDSSFNEAFF. Here the CDR3 DNA reads TGCGCCAGCAGCCGCTCATCCGACAGCAGCTTCAATGAAGCTTTCTTT.

The chain has TRBV3-1 (or the pseudogene TRBV3-2) and TRBJ1-5, with D possibly TRBD1 on 5 matching bases. The germline V gene has CDR1 LGHDT and CDR2 YNNKEL (reference sequence). The CDR3 runs 20 residues. The V gene lost 2 bases and the J gene lost 4 bases, with 27 bases spanning the gap. CDR3 coding DNA: TGTGCCAGCAGCCAATACGGAGACGGCGCCGACCGGGGGTGGAATCAGCCCCAGCATTTT. Translated, it gives CASSQYGDGADRGWNQPQHF.

This chain links TRBV19 with TRBJ1-4, with 9 positions matching TRBD1. The germline gives CDR1 LNHDA, CDR2 SQIVND (reference sequence). Unmatched junction bases numbered 7, after V lost 4 bases and J lost 7 bases. CDR3 length equals 15 residues. In nucleotides, the CDR3 is TGTGCCAGTAGTAACCACAGGGGGCGAAGTGAAAAACTGTTTTTT. It specifies CASSNHRGRSEKLFF.

Points on this clone: The sample has other DNA sequences that encode this CDR3 too. The chain couples TRBV28 to TRBJ1-2, with TRBD1 identical over 8 bases. CDR3 length: 13 residues. V shed 5 bases and J 8 bases; nucleotides not matched to a gene: 7. The germline V gene encodes CDR1 MDHEN and CDR2 SYDVKM. The CDR3 region is CASSLGQGGGYTF. The CDR3 region has the DNA TGTGCCAGCAGTCTCGGACAGGGCGGCGGCTACACCTTC.

V and J are TRBV7-2 and TRBJ2-7; D is unclear. Trimming cost V 5 bases and J 0 bases, with 8 bases left between them. CDR3 length: 13 amino acids. Germline V gene data show CDR1 as SGHTA and CDR2 as FQGNSA. CDR3 sequence (DNA): TGTGCCAGCAGCCCGCGATTCTCCTACGAGCAGTACTTC. Translating gives CASSPRFSYEQYF.

This clone was recorded a few times. This chain connects TRBV19 to TRBJ1-5; 12 bases are a match to TRBD1. The V gene end was trimmed by 3 bases and the J gene end by 6 bases; junction bases not matched to a gene: 6. The CDR3 runs 16 residues. The germline gives CDR1 LNHDA, CDR2 SQIVND (reference sequence). In DNA form, the CDR3 reads TGTGCCAGTAGTATTAAGGGACAGGGGGCCGGTCAGCCCCAGCATTTT. This gives the protein CASSIKGQGAGQPQHF.